One and the same sample provided the 32 T cell receptor beta chains below, sequenced in a study of T cell changes during pregnancy in multiple sclerosis (dated by TCRdb to about 2019). The method behind the library was the immunoSEQ multiplex PCR assay. The clones in this table, taken by TCRdb from immuneACCESS, are in-frame only. Not every clone is retained; where verified, under half of the shortfall comes from an unresolved V gene, and the cause of the rest is unknown. For this sample the table gives roughly 80,000 clones, of which around 93% were detected only once. The top ten clones comprise 2% to 3% of the sample. The sequencing used peripheral blood, collected after pregnancy. The origin of the receptors is a female donor in good health, enrolled as a control in a pregnancy study.

The chain combines TRBV7-8 with TRBJ2-4; TRBD1 is a possible D gene (6 bases). V was shortened by 3 bases and J by 3 bases, with 9 bases between the two germline ends. CDR3 length: 14 residues. The germline V gene has CDR1 SGHVS and CDR2 FQNEAQ. The CDR3 loop is CASSFSGVKNIQYF. In DNA, the CDR3 is TGTGCCAGCAGCTTCTCAGGGGTCAAAAACATTCAGTACTTC.

The chain joins TRBV19 to TRBJ1-5; the D is unclear. V lost 7 bases and J lost 4, with 11 bases in between. The CDR3 extends over 13 amino acids. From germline, CDR1 is LNHDA and CDR2 SQIVND (reference sequence). The CDR3 DNA is TGTGCCAGTACCCCCCACATAAATCAGCCCCAGCATTTT. This gives the protein CASTPHINQPQHF.

The V gene is TRBV5-1, the J gene TRBJ1-3, with D possibly matching TRBD1 (6 bases). V shed 4 bases and J shed 2 bases, with 10 bases lying between them. The germline V gene encodes CDR1 SGHRS and CDR2 YFSETQ. This CDR3 is built from 14 residues. The CDR3 region has the DNA TGCGCCAGCAGCCAAACAGGGACTGGAAACACCATATATTTT. This translates into CASSQTGTGNTIYF.

V is TRBV5-6 and J is TRBJ2-5; D not resolved. Deletions cut 4 bases from V and 11 bases from J, with 15 bases between. The CDR3 sequence is 12 residues long. Germline V gene data show CDR1 as SGHDT and CDR2 as YYEEEE. The CDR3 coding sequence is TGTGCCAGCAGCGAAACAAAGCGAAGGCAGTACTTC. It yields the protein CASSETKRRQYF. The whole variable domain, filled in from reference TRBV5-6 and TRBJ2-5, reads DAGVTQSPTHLIKTRGQQVTLRCSPKSGHDTVSWYQQALGQGPQFIFQYYEEEERQRGNFPDRFSGHQFPNYSSELNVNALLLGDSALYLCASSETKRRQYFGPGTRLLVL.

The genes are TRBV6-1 and TRBJ2-7; TRBD1 matches at 7 bases. In germline, CDR1 is MNHNS, CDR2 SASEGT. The CDR3 runs 15 residues. V shed 4 bases and J 1 base; nucleotides not matched to a gene: 7. Written as DNA, the CDR3 is TGTGCCAGCAGTGGCCCCGGGACAGAATCCTACGAGCAGTACTTC. This translates into CASSGPGTESYEQYF.

The chain carries TRBV18 and TRBJ2-5; 9 bases are shared with TRBD2. V gave up 2 bases and J gave up 2 bases; unmatched junction bases: 9. This CDR3 is built from 17 residues. Germline loops: CDR1 KGHSH, CDR2 LQKENI. As DNA, the CDR3 is TGTGCCAGCTCACCAGGCTACGCGGGAGGGAATCAAGAGACCCAGTACTTC. It codes for CASSPGYAGGNQETQYF. The full variable domain, with the rest looked up from reference TRBV18 and TRBJ2-5, is NAGVMQNPRHLVRRRGQEARLRCSPMKGHSHVYWYRQLPEEGLKFMVYLQKENIIDESGMPKERFSAEFPKEGPSILRIQQVVRGDSAAYFCASSPGYAGGNQETQYFGPGTRLLVL.

The chain couples TRBV5-1 to TRBJ2-5, with D tentatively TRBD1 (6 bases). CDR1 is SGHRS, CDR2 YFSETQ, per germline. Trimming cost V 0 bases and J 5 bases, with 8 bases left between them. There are 13 residues in the CDR3. The CDR3 DNA reads TGCGCCAGCAGCTTGGACAGGGTGGAGACCCAGTACTTC. Translation: CASSLDRVETQYF.

The chain employs TRBV7-9 and TRBJ2-3, with TRBD2 matching over 7 bases. This CDR3 contains 15 residues. Germline CDR1 SEHNR, CDR2 FQNEAQ (reference sequence). V shed 0 bases and J 4 bases; nucleotides not matched to a gene: 4. The CDR3 sequence is CASSLAAGAPDTQYF. The DNA for the CDR3 is TGTGCCAGCAGCTTAGCCGCGGGAGCCCCAGATACGCAGTATTTT.

This chain joins TRBV7-3 and TRBJ1-2, with 8 bases matching TRBD1. The CDR3 extends over 14 amino acids. V was pared by 4 bases and J by 2 bases, with 3 bases of the junction left unmatched. The germline CDR1 and CDR2 sequences are SGHTA and FQGTGA. CDR3 sequence (DNA): TGTGCCAGCAGCTCCCGGACAGGGAACTATGGCTACACCTTC. Its translation: CASSSRTGNYGYTF.

This chain joins TRBV6-5 and TRBJ2-7, with 9 bases fitting TRBD1. This CDR3 has 14 residues. Germline lookup yields CDR1 MNHEY and CDR2 SVGAGI. Losses at the gene ends were 6 bases for V and 2 bases for J; bases not matched to a gene: 5. The CDR3 loop reads CASRMTGGTYEQYF. The CDR3 coding sequence is TGTGCCAGCAGGATGACAGGGGGAACCTACGAGCAGTACTTC.

This clone was detected only once. The chain carries TRBV2 and TRBJ2-1, with a weak D call TRBD1 (6 bases). CDR3 length equals 15 residues. V dropped 6 bases and J dropped 0 bases, with 12 bases sitting between them. Germline values: CDR1 SNHLY, CDR2 FYNNEI. The CDR3 region has the DNA TGTGCCAGCAGGAGAACAGGGAGCTCCTACAATGAGCAGTTCTTC. The encoded protein is CASRRTGSSYNEQFF. The whole variable domain, filled in from reference TRBV2 and TRBJ2-1, reads EPEVTQTPSHQVTQMGQEVILRCVPISNHLYFYWYRQILGQKVEFLVSFYNNEISEKSEIFDDQFSVERPDGSNFTLKIRSTKLEDSAMYFCASRRTGSSYNEQFFGPGTRLTVL.

The chain recombines TRBV11-2 with TRBJ2-7; TRBD2 is a possible D gene (6 bases). V was clipped by 5 bases and J by 0 bases, with 14 bases between them. Germline CDR1 reads SGHAT; CDR2 reads FQNNGV. CDR3 length: 15 residues. In DNA, the CDR3 is TGTGCCAGCAGCCGGGCGGCGGGGAACTCCTACGAGCAGTACTTC. Its protein product is CASSRAAGNSYEQYF.

V usage is TRBV5-1 and J usage is TRBJ2-2; TRBD2 matches at 9 bases. V lost 3 bases, J lost 6 bases, and 9 bases stayed unmatched. Germline lookup yields CDR1 SGHRS and CDR2 YFSETQ. CDR3 length equals 16 residues. CDR3: CASSSLAGVSSGELFF. The DNA for the CDR3 is TGCGCCAGCAGCTCCTTAGCGGGAGTGTCGTCCGGGGAGCTGTTTTTT.

J is TRBJ2-1 and V is TRBV29-1; D perhaps matches TRBD1 (6 bases). The CDR3 spans 15 residues. The germline V gene encodes CDR1 SQVTM and CDR2 ANQGSEA. V lost 6 bases and J lost 4, with 19 bases in between. CDR3 sequence: CSVRGQGMGYNEQFF. CDR3 sequence (DNA): TGCAGCGTCCGAGGTCAGGGGATGGGATACAATGAGCAGTTCTTC.

The rearrangement uses TRBV18 and TRBJ2-7; TRBD1 agrees at 9 bases. CDR3 size: 14 residues. The junction had 5 bases not matched to a gene; V was cut back by 3 bases and J by 5 bases. Germline assignment: CDR1 KGHSH and CDR2 LQKENI. CDR3 sequence (DNA): TGTGCCAGCTCACCCGGGACAGGGAGGAACGAGCAGTACTTC. Encoded protein: CASSPGTGRNEQYF.

The chain uses TRBV5-1 and TRBJ2-3, with TRBD1 identical over 8 bases. CDR3 length: 15 residues. CDR1 is SGHRS and CDR2 is YFSETQ in the germline V gene. The trim removed 3 bases at V and 3 bases at J, leaving 6 bases unmatched. CDR3 region: CASSWLQGATDTQYF. DNA of the CDR3: TGCGCCAGCAGCTGGCTGCAGGGGGCAACAGATACGCAGTATTTT.

The V gene is TRBV6-1, the J gene TRBJ1-4; unclear D gene. In germline, CDR1 is MNHNS, CDR2 SASEGT. The V gene lost 1 base and the J gene lost 1 base, with 7 bases spanning the gap. The CDR3 is 15 amino acids. CDR3 nucleotides: TGTGCCAGCAGTGAAGGCCGGGGAACTAATGAAAAACTGTTTTTT. Protein sequence: CASSEGRGTNEKLFF.

This rearrangement joins TRBV11-2 to TRBJ2-1, with a weak D call TRBD2 (5 bases). This CDR3 has 12 residues. The germline V gene encodes CDR1 SGHAT and CDR2 FQNNGV. V was trimmed by 7 bases and J by 8 bases, leaving 12 bases between them. CDR3 bases: TGTGCCAGCATGGGCCTAGCCTATGAGCAGTTCTTC. Translated: CASMGLAYEQFF.

The chain employs TRBV7-8 and TRBJ1-5, with D unclear. The ends were cut back, 3 bases at V and 0 bases at J, with 9 bases in the middle. The CDR3 length is 15 residues. Germline-derived CDR1 and CDR2 are SGHVS and FQNEAQ. CDR3 protein: CASSFEQYSNQPQHF. Written as DNA, the CDR3 is TGTGCCAGCAGCTTCGAACAGTATAGCAATCAGCCCCAGCATTTT. The variable domain in full, completed from reference TRBV7-8 and TRBJ1-5, reads GAGVSQSPRYKVAKRGQDVALRCDPISGHVSLFWYQQALGQGPEFLTYFQNEAQLDKSGLPSDRFFAERPEGSVSTLKIQRTQQEDSAVYLCASSFEQYSNQPQHFGDGTRLSIL.

This chain links TRBV27 with TRBJ1-6, with D perhaps matching TRBD1 (5 bases). The CDR3 is made up of 14 amino acids. The germline gives CDR1 MNHEY, CDR2 SMNVEV (reference sequence). Trimming pared 4 bases from V and 8 bases from J, leaving 12 bases between. The CDR3 protein is CASSSRDVHSPLHF. CDR3 sequence (DNA): TGTGCCAGCAGTTCGCGGGACGTTCATTCACCCCTCCACTTT.

The chain is built from TRBV5-1 and TRBJ1-1; D not certain. Looked up from germline, CDR1 is SGHRS and CDR2 is YFSETQ. Trimming cost V 3 bases and J 11 bases, with 11 bases left between them. CDR3 size: 11 residues. The CDR3 DNA is TGCGCCAGCAGCTCCGGGAATGGGGCTTTCTTT. Translation: CASSSGNGAFF.

The chain links TRBV6-5 to TRBJ2-7; a possible D gene is TRBD1 (5 bases). Between the trimmed V and J ends, which lost 5 bases and 6 bases, there was a span of 20 bases. CDR3 size: 15 residues. CDR1 and CDR2 (germline): MNHEY, SVGAGI. The DNA of the CDR3 is TGTGCCAGCAGTCTCTCCCCCCAAGGGGCACTCGAGCAGTACTTC. This translates into CASSLSPQGALEQYF.

This clone was detected once. Here the CDR3 reads CASSIGGQGARDEQFF. The CDR3 DNA reads as TGTGCCAGTAGTATAGGGGGACAGGGGGCAAGGGATGAGCAGTTCTTC. The J gene is TRBJ2-1, the V gene TRBV19; 12 bases align to TRBD1. Germline V lookup: CDR1 LNHDA, CDR2 SQIVND (reference sequence). The V gene end was trimmed by 1 base and the J gene end by 8 bases; junction bases not matched to a gene: 6. CDR3 length equals 16 residues.

This chain links TRBV7-9 with TRBJ1-1, with D possibly matching TRBD1 (6 bases). The length of the CDR3 is 14 residues. Germline CDR1 SEHNR, CDR2 FQNEAQ (reference sequence). Trimming shortened V by 4 bases and J by 0 bases, and 9 bases separated the two germline ends. This CDR3 reads CASSSDRLNTEAFF. The CDR3 DNA reads TGTGCCAGCAGCTCGGACAGACTGAACACTGAAGCTTTCTTT.

The chain joins TRBV5-4 to TRBJ1-2, with D perhaps TRBD1 (5 bases). The length of the CDR3 is 16 residues. V gave up 0 bases and J gave up 7 bases, with 19 bases separating them. In germline, CDR1 is SGHNT, CDR2 YYREEE (reference sequence). The CDR3 nucleotides are TGTGCCAGCAGCTTGGTCTTACAGGTGGGGTTTCCTGGCTACACCTTC. Residues: CASSLVLQVGFPGYTF.

The CDR3 loop is CASTRTWQNNEQFF. The CDR3 nucleotides are TGTGCCAGCACCCGAACATGGCAGAACAATGAGCAGTTCTTC. V gene TRBV7-9 combines with J gene TRBJ2-1; D remains ambiguous. Trimming removed 7 bases from V and 5 bases from J, with 15 bases in between. CDR3 length equals 14 residues. Per germline, CDR1 SEHNR and CDR2 FQNEAQ (reference sequence). Complete variable domain (other parts from reference TRBV7-9 and TRBJ2-1): DTGVSQNPRHKITKRGQNVTFRCDPISEHNRLYWYRQTLGQGPEFLTYFQNEAQLEKSRLLSDRFSAERPKGSFSTLEIQRTEQGDSAMYLCASTRTWQNNEQFFGPGTRLTVL.

The V and J genes are TRBV5-1 and TRBJ2-7; 10 bases map to TRBD2. Germline V CDR1 and CDR2: SGHRS, YFSETQ. The CDR3 extends over 15 amino acids. The J segment lost 2 bases and the V segment lost 0 bases, leaving 2 bases of the junction unmatched. In DNA, the CDR3 is TGCGCCAGCAGCTTGGGGACTAGCGGTCCCTACGAGCAGTACTTC. It encodes CASSLGTSGPYEQYF.

This chain links TRBV4-1 with TRBJ2-2; D is possibly TRBD1 (6 bases). The CDR3 is 16 residues long. Germline CDR1 is MGHRA and CDR2 is YSYEKL. V gave up 4 bases and J gave up 5 bases, with 17 bases separating them. In DNA form, the CDR3 reads TGCGCCAGCAGCCCCCCCCTGGGGGCGGGTACCGGGGAGCTGTTTTTT. The encoded protein is CASSPPLGAGTGELFF.

The chain has TRBV4-1 and TRBJ2-7, with 7 bases aligning to TRBD1. With 4 bases clipped from V and 0 bases from J, the junction kept 3 bases outside the gene matches. This CDR3 is 14 amino acids long. Germline V gene data show CDR1 as MGHRA and CDR2 as YSYEKL. CDR3 DNA sequence: TGCGCCAGCAGCCCTCAGGGGGTCTCCTACGAGCAGTACTTC. Translating it yields CASSPQGVSYEQYF.

The rearrangement links TRBV5-8 to TRBJ2-2; possible D gene TRBD1, 6 bases. Trimming took 3 bases from V and 4 from J, leaving 13 bases between them. This CDR3 has 15 residues. Germline V CDR1 and CDR2: SGHTS, YDEGEE. The CDR3 nucleotides read TGTGCCAGCAGCTCCGGGACATCTGGCACCGGGGAGCTGTTTTTT. Its translation: CASSSGTSGTGELFF.

This chain links TRBV6-5 with TRBJ1-2, with a possible D match to TRBD1 (5 bases). Germline loops: CDR1 MNHEY, CDR2 SVGAGI. CDR3 size: 14 residues. The V and J ends lost 0 bases and 8 bases respectively, with 13 bases between them. The CDR3 DNA follows: TGTGCCAGCAGTTACTCTACTGGGGCTTCCGGCTACACCTTC. Translation: CASSYSTGASGYTF.

The chain combines TRBV7-9 with TRBJ2-5, with 11 bases aligning to TRBD2. The J segment lost 2 bases and the V segment lost 5 bases, leaving 13 bases of the junction unmatched. Germline V gives CDR1 SEHNR, CDR2 FQNEAQ (reference sequence). The CDR3 runs 18 residues. CDR3 sequence (DNA): TGTGCCAGCAGCCATCGTGGTAGACTAGCGGGACCACAAGAGACCCAGTACTTC. This sequence encodes CASSHRGRLAGPQETQYF.